This paragraph reports one TCR beta chain. The data originate from a study of PD-1 blockade in classical Hodgkin lymphoma. The time point is: cycle 4 day 1 (C4D1), after less than seven weeks of nivolumab. Each and every patient relapsed after autologous stem cell transplantation, and patients got differing brentuximab vedotin exposure. The assay was immunoSEQ multiplex PCR, and TCRdb's table has in-frame clones only and misses some. The table has roughly 27,000 clones, approximately 72% seen once. V shed 6 bases and J shed 10 bases, with 16 bases lying between them. CDR1 and CDR2 (germline): LNHDA, SQIVND (reference sequence). The CDR3 consists of 13 residues.

The chain combines TRBV19 with TRBJ2-4; D possibly uses TRBD1 or TRBD2 (6 bases each). This sample comprised peripheral blood mononuclear cells (PBMCs), obtained before the fourth cycle of nivolumab. The clonotype comes from a human donor with classical Hodgkin lymphoma. The CDR3 loop reads CASRSDWRGIQYF. In DNA form, the CDR3 reads TGTGCCAGTAGAAGTGACTGGAGGGGGATTCAGTACTTC.